The clone carrying this T cell receptor beta chain occurred many times. The target antigen is unknown. The data were obtained in a study of T cells in Graves' hyperthyroidism and ophthalmopathy. Study conclusions and caveats: The model's output predicted ophthalmopathy at a median of about 6.5 months prior to onset.

Each diagnosis was grounded in clinical symptoms, serum thyroxine and TRAb, thyroid ultrasound, and orbital computed tomography. Amplification of TCR beta CDR3 regions used RNA as the template. HTBI primers were employed in a first-round RT-PCR of the TCR CDR3. TCRdb independently ran MiXCR on the multiplex PCR reads; one entry per CDR3 protein. The sample includes some 340,000 distinct CDR3 sequences, approximately 13% of them seen just once. Sequencing was done on a sample of blood. The clonotype was recovered from a woman aged 40-49 years with Graves' ophthalmopathy.

The CDR3 region has the DNA TGTGCCAGCAGTTTGCTAAGTTCTGGCAATCAGCCCCAGCATTTT. It translates to CASSLLSSGNQPQHF. This chain uses TRBV27 with TRBJ1-5; the D is unclear. Germline V gene data show CDR1 as MNHEY and CDR2 as SMNVEV (reference sequence). The V end was cut by 3 bases, the J end by 2 bases, with 11 bases between. The length of the CDR3 is 15 residues.